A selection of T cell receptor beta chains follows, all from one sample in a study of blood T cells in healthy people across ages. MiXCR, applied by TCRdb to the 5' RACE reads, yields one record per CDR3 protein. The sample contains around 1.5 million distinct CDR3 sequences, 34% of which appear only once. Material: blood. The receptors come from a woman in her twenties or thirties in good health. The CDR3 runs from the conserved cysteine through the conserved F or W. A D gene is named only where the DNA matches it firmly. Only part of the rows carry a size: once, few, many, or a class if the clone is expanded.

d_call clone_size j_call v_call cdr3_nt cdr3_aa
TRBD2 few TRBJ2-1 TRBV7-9 TGTGCCAGCAGCTTCATTCGTGGGCGGGAGCGATTGGTTGAGCAGTTCTTC CASSFIRGRERLVEQFF
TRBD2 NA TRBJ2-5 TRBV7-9 TGTGCCAGCAGCTCGGGACTAGCGGGAGGGCTACAAGAGACCCAGTACTTC CASSSGLAGGLQETQYF
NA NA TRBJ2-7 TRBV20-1 TGCAGTGCTCCTTCTCCAGCGGACCTCTACGAGCAGTACTTC CSAPSPADLYEQYF
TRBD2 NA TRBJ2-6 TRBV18 TGTGCCAGCTCATCACCGGGACTAAATTCCGGGGCCAACGTCCTGACTTTC CASSSPGLNSGANVLTF
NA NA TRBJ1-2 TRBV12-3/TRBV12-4 TGTGCCAGCGACTCAGGGATCTCACCTAACTATGGCTACACCTTC CASDSGISPNYGYTF
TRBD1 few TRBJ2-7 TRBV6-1 TGTGCCAGCAGTGATCGGGGGACAGGTACGATCTACGAGCAGTACTTC CASSDRGTGTIYEQYF
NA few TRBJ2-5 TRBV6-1 TGTGCCAGCGTAAAGCAGGGTGGGGGGACCCAGTACTTC CASVKQGGGTQYF
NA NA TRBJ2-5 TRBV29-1 TGCAGCGTCCAGGGTTGGCGAGAGACCCAGTACTTC CSVQGWRETQYF
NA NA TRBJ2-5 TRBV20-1 TGCAGTGCTAGAGGGCCCCAAAGCGGCAGGCAGTACTTC CSARGPQSGRQYF
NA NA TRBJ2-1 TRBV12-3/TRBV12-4 TGTGCCGGCAGTTGGAATGAGCAGTTCTTC CAGSWNEQFF
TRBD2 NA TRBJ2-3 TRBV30 TGTGCCTGGAGTCGCCCGCGGGGGGGCTGGCGCACAGATACGCAGTATTTT CAWSRPRGGWRTDTQYF
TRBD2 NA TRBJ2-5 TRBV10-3 TGTGCCATCAGTGAGGGACTAGCGAGTCAAGAGACCCAGTACTTC CAISEGLASQETQYF
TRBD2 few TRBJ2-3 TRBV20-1 TGCAGTGCTAGAGTCGCTAGCGGGAGGGGAGATACGCAGTATTTT CSARVASGRGDTQYF
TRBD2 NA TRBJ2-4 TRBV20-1 TGCAGTGCTAGCGAGGGACTAGGGAGCAAAAACATTCAGTACTTC CSASEGLGSKNIQYF
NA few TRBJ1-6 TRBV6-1 TGTGCCAGCACCGACTTGCTCTCCTATGATAATTCACCCCTCCACTTT CASTDLLSYDNSPLHF
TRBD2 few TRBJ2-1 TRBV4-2 TGTGCCAGCAGCCAAATGGGACTAGCGGGCGGGAATGAGCAGTTCTTC CASSQMGLAGGNEQFF
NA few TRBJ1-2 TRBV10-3 TGTGCCATCAGTGAGTCCCACCGGACAAAATACACCTTC CAISESHRTKYTF
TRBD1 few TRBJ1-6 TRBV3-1 TGTGCCAGCAGCCAGCGCGGACAGGGCGAGTATTCACCCCTCCACTTT CASSQRGQGEYSPLHF
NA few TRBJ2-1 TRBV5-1 TGCGCCAGCAGCTTGCCTTGGAATGAGCAGTTCTTC CASSLPWNEQFF
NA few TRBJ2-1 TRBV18 TGTGCCAGCTCACCACAACGGGACTCCTACAATGAGCAGTTCTTC CASSPQRDSYNEQFF
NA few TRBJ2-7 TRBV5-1 TGCGCCAGCAGCTTACTACCGAGCGAGGCCTCCTACGAGCAGTACTTC CASSLLPSEASYEQYF
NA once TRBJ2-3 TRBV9 TGTGCCAGCAGCGTAGCTAGGGTTGGCACGGATACGCAGTATTTT CASSVARVGTDTQYF
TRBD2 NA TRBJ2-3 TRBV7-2 TGTGCCAGCAGCGACTATAGCGGGGGGGAGTCAGATACGCAGTATTTT CASSDYSGGESDTQYF
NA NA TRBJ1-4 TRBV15 TGTGCCACCAGCAGAGATAGGTTCGGGCCGACTGAAAAACTGTTTTTT CATSRDRFGPTEKLFF
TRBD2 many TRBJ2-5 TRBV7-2 TGTGCCAGCAGCCCCACTTCGGGAGGCCTCCAGTACTTC CASSPTSGGLQYF
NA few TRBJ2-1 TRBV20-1 TGCAGTGCTTTCATACTCAACAATGAGCAGTTCTTC CSAFILNNEQFF
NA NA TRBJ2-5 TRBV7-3 TGTGCCAGCAGCTTCCTTGGAGGGGAGCAAGAGACCCAGTACTTC CASSFLGGEQETQYF
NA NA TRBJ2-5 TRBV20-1 TGCAGTGCTAGAGCAGGGCATGGGAGTCGGGAGACCCAGTACTTC CSARAGHGSRETQYF
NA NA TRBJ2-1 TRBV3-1 TGTGCCAGCAGCCATCTCGGGTATGAGCAGTTCTTC CASSHLGYEQFF
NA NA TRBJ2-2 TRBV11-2 TGTGCCAGCAGCTTAAATCAGGCCCTCACCGGGGAGCTGTTTTTT CASSLNQALTGELFF
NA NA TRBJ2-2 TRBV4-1 TGCGCCAGCAGCCACCTTAGGTCCGGGGAGCTGTTTTTT CASSHLRSGELFF
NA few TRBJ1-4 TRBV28 TGTGCCAGCAGTGTGGACGGGTCCAATGAAAAACTGTTTTTT CASSVDGSNEKLFF
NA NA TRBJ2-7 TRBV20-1 TGCAGTGCTAGAGATGGGGGTATCTACGAGCAGTACTTC CSARDGGIYEQYF
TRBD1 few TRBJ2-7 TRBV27 TGTGCCAGCAGCTGGACAGGGGGCCTTAACGAGCAGTACTTC CASSWTGGLNEQYF